This T cell receptor (beta chain) was captured in a study of blood T cell repertoires in COVID-19. Germline lookup yields CDR1 LNHDA and CDR2 SQIVND (reference sequence). This CDR3 contains 19 residues. Losses at the gene ends were 4 bases for V and 3 bases for J; bases not matched to a gene: 14. Clones were sequenced by immunoSEQ multiplex PCR, and TCRdb holds only the in-frame ones, with some missing. In the table there are 250,000 to 350,000 clones, roughly 89% of which are singletons. The rearrangement links TRBV19 to TRBJ2-7; 14 nucleotides line up with TRBD2. Material for sequencing was PBMCs or T cells enriched from blood (not recorded which). The receptor was derived from a young woman with acute COVID-19. CDR3: CASSTKPGTSGRRGYEQYF. The CDR3 DNA is TGTGCCAGTAGTACCAAACCCGGGACTAGCGGGAGAAGGGGCTACGAGCAGTACTTC.